Shown below are 5 T cell receptor beta chains from a single sample sequenced in a study of cytomegalovirus exposure and HLA in healthy donors. 60 Vbeta and 13 Jbeta primers were used in PCR. Measured with immunoSEQ multiplex PCR; TCRdb has only the in-frame clones, and not every one. The sample holds more than 140,000 clones, approximately 79% seen once. Sequencing input: PBMCs. Every receptor here comes from a male donor in good health and CMV-seronegative.

The rearrangement joins TRBV19 to TRBJ1-1; the D gene is possibly TRBD1 (5 bases). CDR3 size: 16 residues. The germline gives CDR1 LNHDA, CDR2 SQIVND (reference sequence). V lost 5 bases, J lost 4 bases, and 20 bases lay in between. CDR3 amino acids: CASSAPRMGGGTEAFF. CDR3 DNA sequence: TGTGCCAGTAGTGCGCCCAGGATGGGGGGAGGCACTGAAGCTTTCTTT.

This clone was recorded once. V gene TRBV7-2 combines with J gene TRBJ1-6; a possible D gene is TRBD1 (5 bases). The CDR3 sequence is 16 residues long. Germline V gene sequence: CDR1 SGHTA, CDR2 FQGNSA. Trimming removed 5 bases at V and 0 bases at J, with 11 bases between. CDR3 sequence reads: CASSHPGLSYNSPLHF. CDR3 sequence (DNA): TGTGCCAGCAGCCATCCAGGGCTCTCCTATAATTCACCCCTCCACTTT.

The rearrangement uses TRBV18 and TRBJ2-7; tentatively, D is TRBD2 (6 bases). Germline assignment: CDR1 KGHSH and CDR2 LQKENI. This CDR3 is built from 13 residues. With 3 bases removed from V and 4 bases from J, the gap between germline ends came to 10 bases. The CDR3 protein is CASSPAGGYEQYF. CDR3 nucleotide sequence: TGTGCCAGCTCACCCGCCGGAGGGTACGAGCAGTACTTC.

The chain couples TRBV10-3 to TRBJ2-2; 8 bases align to TRBD1. Germline loops: CDR1 ENHRY, CDR2 SYGVKD. The CDR3 runs to 14 residues. The CDR3 DNA is TGTGCAACCAGACAGGGGTTAAACACCGGGGAGCTGTTTTTT. Its protein is CATRQGLNTGELFF.

About this clone: The junction does not match germline at one end; this may be a read error. V gene TRBV7-9 combines with J gene TRBJ1-1; D call uncertain. CDR3 length: 14 residues. Germline V gene data show CDR1 as SEHNR and CDR2 as FQNEAQ (reference sequence). The CDR3 DNA reads TGTTCCAGCAGCTTTGAGACTCTGAACACTGAAGCTTTCTTT. The encoded protein is CSSSFETLNTEAFF.